Here is one TCR beta chain with its context. Its antigen is not identified. TCRdb keeps only in-frame clones here, not all; method: immunoSEQ multiplex PCR. Of about 150,000 clones listed, about 92% are singletons. The germline V gene encodes CDR1 SGHTA and CDR2 FQGNSA. The CDR3 contains 15 residues. The V end lost 8 bases, the J end lost 6 bases, and 20 bases lay between the germline ends. Pooled samples include second doses given at about 4 or 12 weeks. These data are taken from a study of T cell responses to AZD1222 COVID-19 vaccine. Study-wide findings and caveats: There were mostly white British donors and more females than males, and clonal diversity was possibly underestimated. Across spike, vaccine-associated CD4 TCRs were found, dominant at 160-218 and 743-854.

The J gene is TRBJ2-4, the V gene TRBV7-2, with D maybe TRBD2 (5 bases). This specimen consisted of peripheral blood, obtained 28 days after the second AZD1222 dose. The origin of this receptor is an adult who received the AZD1222 COVID-19 vaccine. This CDR3 reads CASGIGPTGRNIQYF. In DNA, the CDR3 is TGTGCCAGCGGTATAGGGCCCACGGGGAGAAACATTCAGTACTTC.